This T cell receptor beta chain stems from a study of cytomegalovirus exposure and HLA in healthy donors. Points from the study as a whole: In a later analysis, a genetic analysis reported fewer productive-TCR N-insertions in an Asian-associated ancestry cluster than the cohort average. Researchers reportedly found TCR beta sequences accurately predicted most subjects' HLA-A and HLA-B alleles. Productive rates of about 90% or about 30% were seen for most TCR beta V segments in an earlier analysis.

J gave up 4 bases and V 1 base, and 10 bases lay outside the gene matches. CDR3 length: 17 residues. From germline, CDR1 is SGDLS and CDR2 YYNGEE. It was with 60 Vbeta and 13 Jbeta primers that the PCR ran. Assay used: immunoSEQ multiplex PCR; TCRdb lists only in-frame clones, some missing. The data show about 250,000 clones, around 66% seen once. In the case of this clone: The target antigen is unknown.

Sequencing was done on a sample of PBMCs. The sequence derives from a female donor in good health and CMV-seronegative. V usage is TRBV9 and J usage is TRBJ2-2; 7 nucleotides align to TRBD2. CDR3 DNA: TGTGCCAGCAGCGTACCTCCGGGGGGAGCGGGCACCGGGGAGCTGTTTTTT. Translating gives CASSVPPGGAGTGELFF. The full variable domain, rest sourced from reference TRBV9 and TRBJ2-2, is DSGVTQTPKHLITATGQRVTLRCSPRSGDLSVYWYQQSLDQGLQFLIQYYNGEERAKGNILERFSAQQFPDLHSELNLSSLELGDSALYFCASSVPPGGAGTGELFFGEGSRLTVL.